This T cell receptor (beta chain) was recorded in a study of tumor-infiltrating lymphocytes in primary liver carcinoma. Study as a whole: Tumors measured 4.2 to 10 cm and were stage T1-T3 N0M0.

CDR3 length equals 15 residues. Germline CDR1 MNHNY, CDR2 SVGAGI (reference sequence). For this clonotype: A much more abundant neighbour one base away suggests this may be a read error.

Starting from 450 to 500 ng of total RNA, TCR beta cDNA was produced with a primer in the constant region. Slightly modified ARM-PCR with three nested multiplex PCR rounds yielded TCR beta libraries. A C-beta reverse primer was combined with TRBV1-TRBV30 forward primers in the first two PCR rounds, and each round had 10 cycles. TCRdb reprocessed the multiplex PCR reads via MiXCR and lists one record per CDR3 protein. The table shows approximately 320,000 distinct CDR3 sequences, with about 50% occurring only once. Germline DNA was also extracted, and blood RNA was taken from unsorted whole blood. V gene TRBV6-6 combines with J gene TRBJ2-1; the match to TRBD2 covers 13 bases. Sequenced material: peripheral blood. This receptor was taken from a woman under 40 with primary liver carcinoma and hepatitis B virus infection. CDR3 loop: CVSRRTSGRAAEQFF. CDR3 nucleotides: TGTGTCAGCAGACGAACTAGCGGGAGGGCCGCTGAGCAGTTCTTC.